One TCR beta chain is described in this entry. The data originate from a study of spatial heterogeneity in lung cancer. Regarding time point: blood at routine non-recurrence follow-up after resection. Tumor, nontumor lung or frozen PBMC supplied whole RNA that was sequenced unsorted. The study tagged each TCR cDNA molecule with a unique molecular identifier. MiXCR was run by TCRdb on the 5' RACE reads, yielding one entry per CDR3 protein. The table lists around 47,000 distinct CDR3 sequences, around 7.7% of them singletons. This CDR3 has 17 amino acids. Germline V gives CDR1 SGHTS, CDR2 YDEGEE. Trimming pared 6 bases from V and 4 bases from J, leaving 24 bases between.

This TCR was sampled from a female donor with early-stage non-small cell lung cancer. V is TRBV5-8 and J is TRBJ2-3; D is unclear. Sequenced material: PBMCs, taken at follow-up. CDR3 loop: CASTRPPNLNWPDTQYF. CDR3 sequence (DNA): TGTGCCAGCACCCGTCCCCCAAACCTCAATTGGCCAGATACGCAGTATTTT.